The 21 T cell receptor beta chains below were found in one sample sequenced in a study of T cell responses to AZD1222 COVID-19 vaccine. Assay: immunoSEQ multiplex PCR; the TCRdb copy retains only in-frame clones and omits some. Of roughly 190,000 clones detected, 90% to 95% appear once; the ten largest clones hold over 1.5%. The source material was peripheral blood, sampled 28 days after the second AZD1222 dose. These receptors all stem from an adult who received the AZD1222 COVID-19 vaccine.

The chain uses TRBV7-9 and TRBJ2-5, with 11 bases aligning to TRBD2. The CDR3 loop spans 14 amino acids. CDR1 is SEHNR, CDR2 FQNEAQ, per germline (reference sequence). With V trimmed by 7 bases and J by 3 bases, 4 bases remained unmatched. For the CDR3, the DNA is TGTGCCAGCACCATAGCGGGGGGGGAAGAGACCCAGTACTTC. Residues: CASTIAGGEETQYF.

CDR3 nucleotides: TGTGCCAGCAGGATCGACAGATACTATGGCTACACCTTC. Amino acid sequence: CASRIDRYYGYTF. The chain is built from TRBV12-3 or TRBV12-4 and TRBJ1-2; possible D gene TRBD1, 5 bases. With 6 bases removed from V and 3 bases from J, the gap between germline ends came to 11 bases. This CDR3 spans 13 amino acids.

The chain combines TRBV14 with TRBJ1-1, with unresolved D. The ends were cut back, 1 base at V and 6 bases at J, with 21 bases in the middle. CDR3 length: 17 amino acids. Per the germline V gene, CDR1 is SGHDN and CDR2 is FVKESK. As DNA, the CDR3 is TGTGCCAGCAGCCAAGGCACAGTCGGATGGGTTCTCCCTGAAGCTTTCTTT. Translated, it gives CASSQGTVGWVLPEAFF.

The V call is TRBV6-5, the J call TRBJ1-6; tentative D call: TRBD1 (5 bases). V was shortened by 7 bases and J by 9 bases, with 13 bases between the two germline ends. This CDR3 has 13 amino acids. Germline CDR1 MNHEY, CDR2 SVGAGI. As DNA, the CDR3 is TGTGCCAGCATGGGGGATGGGGCTTCACCCCTCCACTTT. This sequence encodes CASMGDGASPLHF.

This chain's CDR3 is CASSFAWETQYF. CDR3 bases: TGCGCCAGCAGCTTCGCATGGGAGACCCAGTACTTC. The chain is built from TRBV5-1 and TRBJ2-5; D ambiguous. The CDR3 consists of 12 residues. Germline V gives CDR1 SGHRS, CDR2 YFSETQ. The V end was cut by 2 bases, the J end by 5 bases, with 7 bases between.

The DNA of the CDR3 is TGTGCCAGCAGCCACCGGGGGGGGCAGGAAAAACTGTTTTTT. It codes for CASSHRGGQEKLFF. The rearrangement links TRBV3-1 (or the pseudogene TRBV3-2) to TRBJ1-4, with D possibly being TRBD1 (6 bases). The CDR3 is 14 amino acids. V was shortened by 3 bases and J by 8 bases, with 13 bases between the two germline ends. Germline CDR1 LGHDT, CDR2 YNNKEL (reference sequence).

This clone was observed a single time. The chain couples TRBV6-2 or TRBV6-3 to TRBJ1-2; D ambiguous. Germline V lookup: CDR1 MNHEY, CDR2 SVGEGT. The CDR3 spans 14 residues. The V and J ends lost 3 bases and 4 bases respectively, with 12 bases between them. The CDR3 loop reads CASSYSGGSYGYTF. In DNA form, the CDR3 reads TGTGCCAGCAGTTATTCGGGAGGAAGCTATGGCTACACCTTC.

The chain couples TRBV5-5 to TRBJ2-5; possible D gene TRBD2, 5 bases. From germline, CDR1 is SGHKS and CDR2 YYEKEE (reference sequence). V was shortened by 6 bases and J by 5 bases, with 14 bases between the two germline ends. The CDR3 consists of 13 residues. The CDR3 nucleotides are TGTGCCAGCATCCTCCGGGGATGGGAGACCCAGTACTTC. This gives the protein CASILRGWETQYF.

The chain combines TRBV6-5 with TRBJ2-7; D tentatively fits TRBD1 or TRBD2 (6 bases each). Trimming removed 3 bases at V and 7 bases at J, with 19 bases between. The CDR3 has 15 residues. CDR1 is MNHEY, CDR2 SVGAGI, per germline. DNA of the CDR3: TGTGCCAGCAGTTATATGCCGGGGGCGCCTGGAGAGCAGTACTTC. It codes for CASSYMPGAPGEQYF.

The chain recombines TRBV27 with TRBJ1-6; D gene uncertain. The ends were cut back, 6 bases at V and 0 bases at J, with 24 bases in the middle. In germline, CDR1 is MNHEY, CDR2 SMNVEV (reference sequence). CDR3 length: 20 residues. CDR3 DNA: TGTGCCAGCAGCTCCGGCCCCCCAGTTTTACTTAGCTCCTATAATTCACCCCTCCACTTT. It yields the protein CASSSGPPVLLSSYNSPLHF.

The chain uses TRBV19 and TRBJ2-3; TRBD2 agrees at 8 bases. The CDR3 is made up of 14 amino acids. Germline assignment: CDR1 LNHDA and CDR2 SQIVND (reference sequence). The trim removed 3 bases at V and 4 bases at J, leaving 3 bases unmatched. CDR3 protein: CASSIAGGADTQYF. CDR3 coding DNA: TGTGCCAGTAGTATCGCGGGGGGCGCAGATACGCAGTATTTT.

The gene calls are TRBV15 and TRBJ1-5; no firm D call. Trimming took off 0 bases at V and 3 bases at J, with 6 bases between the two ends. This CDR3 region has 14 residues. In germline, CDR1 is LNHNV, CDR2 YYDKDF (reference sequence). The CDR3 reads CATSRDRYNQPQHF. As DNA, the CDR3 is TGTGCCACCAGCAGAGACAGGTACAATCAGCCCCAGCATTTT.

V and J are TRBV7-9 and TRBJ1-1; perhaps TRBD1 as D (5 bases). In germline, CDR1 is SEHNR, CDR2 FQNEAQ (reference sequence). Trimming stripped 2 bases from V and 3 bases from J, with 16 bases between. The length of the CDR3 is 16 residues. CDR3 bases: TGTGCCAGCAGCTTATACAGGCCCAAGGGCGACACTGAAGCTTTCTTT. Translating it yields CASSLYRPKGDTEAFF.

The chain carries TRBV5-1 and TRBJ2-7, with TRBD2 identical over 14 bases. CDR1 is SGHRS and CDR2 is YFSETQ in the germline V gene. This CDR3 is built from 18 residues. Trimming cost V 3 bases and J 5 bases; bases outside gene matches: 13. The DNA for the CDR3 is TGCGCCAGCAGCTCGGGACTAGCGGGAGCTCCCTGGAGGGACGAGCAGTACTTC. Encoded protein: CASSSGLAGAPWRDEQYF. The variable domain in full, with the rest retrieved from reference TRBV5-1 and TRBJ2-7, is KAGVTQTPRYLIKTRGQQVTLSCSPISGHRSVSWYQQTPGQGLQFLFEYFSETQRNKGNFPGRFSGRQFSNSRSEMNVSTLELGDSALYLCASSSGLAGAPWRDEQYFGPGTRLTVT.

This clone has just one count. The rearrangement uses TRBV27 and TRBJ1-5, with D uncertain. Looked up from germline, CDR1 is MNHEY and CDR2 is SMNVEV (reference sequence). V lost 0 bases to trimming and J lost 3 bases, with 9 bases between them. The CDR3 length is 15 residues. The CDR3: CASSLSAAYNQPQHF. The DNA of the CDR3 is TGTGCCAGCAGTTTATCGGCGGCCTACAATCAGCCCCAGCATTTT.

This chain uses TRBV6-5 with TRBJ1-1; 7 bases match TRBD1. The CDR3 runs to 15 residues. V shed 6 bases, J shed 1 base, and the junction held 8 bases outside the gene matches. Germline loops: CDR1 MNHEY, CDR2 SVGAGI. CDR3 protein: CASSAGGYGNTEAFF. For the CDR3, the DNA is TGTGCCAGCAGCGCAGGGGGATACGGGAACACTGAAGCTTTCTTT.

V gene TRBV7-9 combines with J gene TRBJ2-7; 10 bases map to TRBD2. V trimming: 5 bases; J trimming: 5 bases; junction bases outside the gene matches: 12. Germline CDR1 and CDR2: SEHNR and FQNEAQ (reference sequence). This CDR3 is 16 amino acids long. CDR3 DNA: TGTGCCAGCAGCCCCTTTAGGGCTAGCGGGAGAGACGAGCAGTACTTC. Translation gives CASSPFRASGRDEQYF. Full variable domain (rest looked up from reference TRBV7-9 and TRBJ2-7): DTGVSQNPRHKITKRGQNVTFRCDPISEHNRLYWYRQTLGQGPEFLTYFQNEAQLEKSRLLSDRFSAERPKGSFSTLEIQRTEQGDSAMYLCASSPFRASGRDEQYFGPGTRLTVT.

The V call is TRBV7-2, the J call TRBJ1-1; D is possibly TRBD1 (6 bases). V lost 3 bases, J lost 1 base, and 9 bases lay in between. The CDR3 runs 14 residues. Germline-derived CDR1 and CDR2 are SGHTA and FQGNSA. The CDR3 region has the DNA TGTGCCAGCAGCTTTGCCAGGGGGAACACTGAAGCTTTCTTT. Translation gives CASSFARGNTEAFF.

The J gene is TRBJ1-2, the V gene TRBV7-2; 11 bases fit TRBD1. Germline CDR1 and CDR2: SGHTA and FQGNSA. V was pared by 0 bases and J by 4 bases, with 4 bases of the junction left unmatched. This CDR3 is 16 amino acids long. CDR3 coding DNA: TGTGCCAGCAGCTTAGCGAGGACAGGGGGCGCCTATGGCTACACCTTC. Its translation: CASSLARTGGAYGYTF.

In its sample, this clone was seen a few times. V and J are TRBV19 and TRBJ2-1; 8 bases are a match to TRBD1. The CDR3 runs to 17 residues. J lost 0 bases, V lost 7 bases, and 11 bases had no gene match. Per the germline V gene, CDR1 is LNHDA and CDR2 is SQIVND (reference sequence). This CDR3 is CASNQVPGTGSYNEQFF. Written as DNA, the CDR3 is TGTGCCAGTAACCAAGTTCCCGGGACAGGCTCCTACAATGAGCAGTTCTTC.

CDR3 bases: TGCGCCAGCAGCATAATCCCCGGGACTAGCGGGAGTTTGAAGTTCTTC. This sequence encodes CASSIIPGTSGSLKFF. The chain employs TRBV5-1 and TRBJ2-1; 14 bases map to TRBD2. V shed 4 bases, J shed 14 bases, and the junction held 14 bases outside the gene matches. The length of the CDR3 is 16 residues. Germline V gene data show CDR1 as SGHRS and CDR2 as YFSETQ.